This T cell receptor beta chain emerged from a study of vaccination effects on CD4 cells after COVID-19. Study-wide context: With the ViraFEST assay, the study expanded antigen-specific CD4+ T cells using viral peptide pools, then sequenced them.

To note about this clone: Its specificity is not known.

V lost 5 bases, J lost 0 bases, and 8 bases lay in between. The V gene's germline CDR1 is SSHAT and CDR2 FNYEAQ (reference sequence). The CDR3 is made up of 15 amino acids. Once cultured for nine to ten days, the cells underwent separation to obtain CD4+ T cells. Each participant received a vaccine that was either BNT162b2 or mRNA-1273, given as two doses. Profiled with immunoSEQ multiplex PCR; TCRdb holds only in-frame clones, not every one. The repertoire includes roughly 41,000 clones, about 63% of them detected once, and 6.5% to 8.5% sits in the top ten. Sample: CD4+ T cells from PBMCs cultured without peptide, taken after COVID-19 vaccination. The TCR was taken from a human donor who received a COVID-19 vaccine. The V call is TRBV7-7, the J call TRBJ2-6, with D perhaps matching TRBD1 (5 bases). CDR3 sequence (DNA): TGTGCCAGCAGCCCAGGGCGCTCTGGGGCCAACGTCCTGACTTTC. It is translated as CASSPGRSGANVLTF.